The present TCR beta chain was sequenced within a study of shared clonotypes between healthy human individuals (dated by TCRdb to the early 2020s). At the level of the whole study: The cohort included three men and a couple of women between 18 and 49 years of age. Blood TCR repertoires of about 5 healthy adults were deeply sequenced to estimate repertoire size and the extent of clonotype sharing between individuals. Per donor, leukapheresis produced somewhere between about 0.94 and 10 billion PBMCs. Different laboratories and diverse techniques were used to prepare libraries and sequence TCR repertoires, to increase sequencing depth and limit assay-specific biases.

Using the deep immunoSEQ assay, TCR CDR3 regions were amplified from genomic DNA by multiplex PCR. Genomic DNA extracted from each cell subset was distributed evenly over all wells of several immunoSEQ 96-well plates, and each plate served as one replicate. Each replicate PCR for unsorted PBMC received about 310 ng genomic DNA, equal to 25,000 to 30,000 T cell genomes. Unsorted PBMC genomic DNA was sequenced across ten immunoSEQ deep assay plates. Purified libraries were measured with a Qubit 3.0 fluorometer, size-checked on a Bioanalyzer 2100, and measured again with the KAPA Library Quantification kit. Every immunoSEQ 96-well plate was sequenced on a separate single-read 150-cycle Illumina NextSeq 550 flow cell. In the source study's methods: Because the immunoSEQ output included only junctional sequences and no quality scores, the filtering could not be the same as the filtering used for full-length reads. To assign V/J genes and CDR3, sequences were annotated against IMGT germline references using PyIR, a Python wrapper for IgBLAST v1.9. Reads with weak V/J assignments (E-value above 1e-6), missing CDR3, stop codons, out-of-frame junctions, or ambiguous translated residues were removed. V3J clonotypes were defined by identical inferred V gene, J gene, and CDR3 amino acid sequence. To compute the percentage overlap between repertoires, the number of shared unique clonotypes was divided by the size of the smaller repertoire. Three approaches were used to assess repertoire richness: RTK rarefaction, the Chao1 estimator, and Recon v2.1 estimates of unobserved clonotypes. TCRdb re-hosts the immuneACCESS table, in-frame sequences only. Its copies lack some clones; in the studies checked, an unresolved V gene accounts for under half of them, and the cause for the rest is not known. That table is the source of V, J and clone size, and D and trimming were worked out from the DNA. This sample holds hundreds of thousands of clones; around 78% were observed only once. Around 12% of the sample is in the top ten clones.

Healthy HIV-negative adults with no recently reported acute infections or vaccinations were included as donors. Every donor was a Caucasian adult living in Nashville, Tennessee, USA. For unsorted samples, some 100 million PBMCs were counted and genomic DNA was extracted with the QIAamp DNA Blood Mini kit. Blood was obtained by leukapheresis, after which PBMCs were separated by Ficoll-Histopaque density gradient centrifugation and cryopreserved in liquid nitrogen vapor phase. The CDR3 runs 17 amino acids, cysteine and phenylalanine included. This entry keeps only the CDR3 DNA: 51 bases, framed from base 1. Reading the germline V gene gives CDR1 SGDLS and CDR2 YYNGEE. At the junction V is shortened by 0 bases and J by 5 bases; bases outside the gene matches: 9. Beyond this particular receptor, the publication reports: Only blood was sampled, and tissue TCR repertoires likely differ from those in blood. Pairwise subsampling led to the expectation that sequencing depth would affect the degree of clonotype sharing among donors. Because the study included only a small number of donors, the genetic and exposure-history diversity represented was limited.

Concerning this clone itself: Its antigen is still unknown. No base qualities exist here, and no much larger clone lies one base off it.

The clonotype comes from a woman aged 40 to 50 in good health. Some clones in this sample may be carry-over from other donors' samples. Sequenced input: PBMCs. The receptor chain draws on TRBV9 and TRBJ2-1; 9 central nucleotides agree with TRBD1. The CDR3 corresponds to CASSVATGTGPNNEQFF. The bases are TGTGCCAGCAGCGTAGCCACCGGGACAGGGCCAAACAATGAGCAGTTCTTC. Joined to the reference TRBV9 and TRBJ2-1 proteins, this CDR3 gives the full variable domain: DSGVTQTPKHLITATGQRVTLRCSPRSGDLSVYWYQQSLDQGLQFLIQYYNGEERAKGNILERFSAQQFPDLHSELNLSSLELGDSALYFCASSVATGTGPNNEQFFGPGTRLTVL.